This T cell receptor (beta chain) was identified in a study of human T cells and chemical hapten exposure. About the study: Doses of diphenylcyclopropenone went to the patients' scalps weekly throughout the approximately 25-week study. Study-wide points: The number of TCRs over 1 in 1000 frequency stayed unchanged after DPC.

This CDR3 is 13 amino acids long. The germline V gene encodes CDR1 SQVTM and CDR2 ANQGSEA. Trimming shortened V by 3 bases and J by 2 bases, and 10 bases separated the two germline ends. About this clonotype: Its antigen is currently unknown.

Each CDR3 protein gets one entry after TCRdb re-called the RACE reads with MiXCR. The table has tens of thousands of distinct CDR3 sequences, more than 8% seen once. The time point is: patch test 3, about 24 weeks after DPC sensitization. The treatment is: therapeutic diphenylcyclopropenone sensitization with weekly scalp DPC. Unseparated into fractions, whole blood served as the source from which total RNA was extracted. Blood was collected ahead of every patch test applied. The receptor comes from a man between 50 and 59 years old with alopecia areata. Some clones in this sample may be carry-over from other donors' samples. Sequencing used whole blood, obtained in connection with sensitization to the hapten diphenylcyclopropenone (DPC). The chain has TRBV29-1 and TRBJ1-2, with D perhaps TRBD1 (5 bases). CDR3 region: CSVDWTTNYGYTF. In DNA, the CDR3 is TGCAGCGTTGACTGGACAACAAACTATGGCTACACCTTC.